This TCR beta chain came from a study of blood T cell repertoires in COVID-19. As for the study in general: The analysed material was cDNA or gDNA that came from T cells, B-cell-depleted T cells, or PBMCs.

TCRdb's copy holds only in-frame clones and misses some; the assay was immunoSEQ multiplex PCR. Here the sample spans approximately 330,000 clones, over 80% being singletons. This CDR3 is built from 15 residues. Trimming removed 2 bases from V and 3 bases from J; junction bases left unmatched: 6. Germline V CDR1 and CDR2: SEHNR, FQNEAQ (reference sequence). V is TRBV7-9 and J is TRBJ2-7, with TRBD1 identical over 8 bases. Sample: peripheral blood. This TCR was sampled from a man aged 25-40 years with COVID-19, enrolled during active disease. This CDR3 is CASSLRQGYSYEQYF. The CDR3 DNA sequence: TGTGCCAGCAGCTTAAGACAGGGGTATAGCTACGAGCAGTACTTC.